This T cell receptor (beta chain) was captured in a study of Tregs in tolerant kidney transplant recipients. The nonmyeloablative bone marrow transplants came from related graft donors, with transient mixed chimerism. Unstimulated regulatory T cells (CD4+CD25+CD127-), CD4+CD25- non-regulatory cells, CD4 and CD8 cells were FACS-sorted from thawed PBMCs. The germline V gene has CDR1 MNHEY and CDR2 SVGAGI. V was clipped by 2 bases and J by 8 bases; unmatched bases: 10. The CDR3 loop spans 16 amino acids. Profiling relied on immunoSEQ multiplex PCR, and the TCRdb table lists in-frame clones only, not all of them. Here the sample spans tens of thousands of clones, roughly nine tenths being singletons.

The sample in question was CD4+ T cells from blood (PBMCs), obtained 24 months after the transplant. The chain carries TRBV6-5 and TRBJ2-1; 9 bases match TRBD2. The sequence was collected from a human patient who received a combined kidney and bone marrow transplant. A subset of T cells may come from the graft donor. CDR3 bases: TGTGCCAGCAGTTACCCTCCGGGACTAGCCCGTCATGAGCAGTTCTTC. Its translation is CASSYPPGLARHEQFF.